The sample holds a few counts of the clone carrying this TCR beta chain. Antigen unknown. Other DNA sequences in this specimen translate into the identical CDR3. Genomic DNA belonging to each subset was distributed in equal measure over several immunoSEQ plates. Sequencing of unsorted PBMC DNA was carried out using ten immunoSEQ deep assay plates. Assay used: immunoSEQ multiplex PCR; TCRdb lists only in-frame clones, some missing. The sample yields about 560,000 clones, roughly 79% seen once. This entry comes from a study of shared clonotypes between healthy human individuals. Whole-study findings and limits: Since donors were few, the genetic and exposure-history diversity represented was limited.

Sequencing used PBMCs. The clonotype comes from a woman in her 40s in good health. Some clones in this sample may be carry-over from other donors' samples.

CDR3: CASRTPNTEAFF. CDR3 DNA: TGTGCCAGCAGGACCCCGAACACTGAAGCTTTCTTT. J is TRBJ1-1 and V is TRBV7-9; D gene unclear. This CDR3 is 12 amino acids long. Germline V lookup: CDR1 SEHNR, CDR2 FQNEAQ (reference sequence). V was cut by 6 bases and J by 1 base, with 6 bases left in between.